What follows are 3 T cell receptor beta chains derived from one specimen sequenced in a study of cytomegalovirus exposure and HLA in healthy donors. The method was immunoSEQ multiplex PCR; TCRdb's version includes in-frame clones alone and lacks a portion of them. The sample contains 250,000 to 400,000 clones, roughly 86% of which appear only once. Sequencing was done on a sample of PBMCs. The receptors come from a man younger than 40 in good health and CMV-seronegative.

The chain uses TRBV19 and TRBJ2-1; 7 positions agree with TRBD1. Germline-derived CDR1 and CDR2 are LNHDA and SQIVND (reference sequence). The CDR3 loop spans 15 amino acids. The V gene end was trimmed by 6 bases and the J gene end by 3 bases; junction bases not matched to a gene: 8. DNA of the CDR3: TGTGCCAGTAGAAGACAGGGAGTGATCTACAATGAGCAGTTCTTC. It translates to CASRRQGVIYNEQFF.

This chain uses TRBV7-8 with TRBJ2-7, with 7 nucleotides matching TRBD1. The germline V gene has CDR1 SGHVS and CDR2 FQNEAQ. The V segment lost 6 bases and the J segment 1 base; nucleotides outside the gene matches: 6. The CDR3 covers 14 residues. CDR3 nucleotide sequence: TGTGCCAGCAGACCCGGGACAGCTTCCTACGAGCAGTACTTC. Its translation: CASRPGTASYEQYF.

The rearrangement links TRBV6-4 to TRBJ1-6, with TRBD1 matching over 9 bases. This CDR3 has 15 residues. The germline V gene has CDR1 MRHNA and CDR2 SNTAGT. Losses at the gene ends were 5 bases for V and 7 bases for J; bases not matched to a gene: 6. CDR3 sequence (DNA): TGTGCCAGCAGTCCCGGGACAGGGTCAAATTCACCCCTCCACTTT. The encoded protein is CASSPGTGSNSPLHF.